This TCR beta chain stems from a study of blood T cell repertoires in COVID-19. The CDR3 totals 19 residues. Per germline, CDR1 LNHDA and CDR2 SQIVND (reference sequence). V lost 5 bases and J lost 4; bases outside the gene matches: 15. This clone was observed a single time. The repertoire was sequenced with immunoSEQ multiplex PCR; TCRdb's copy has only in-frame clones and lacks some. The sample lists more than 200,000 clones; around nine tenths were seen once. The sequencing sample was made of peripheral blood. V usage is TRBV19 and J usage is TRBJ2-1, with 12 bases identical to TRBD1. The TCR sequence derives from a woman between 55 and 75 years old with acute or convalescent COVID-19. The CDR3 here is CASSVAGTGGGRAYNEQFF. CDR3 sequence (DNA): TGTGCCAGTAGTGTAGCGGGGACAGGGGGCGGGAGGGCTTACAATGAGCAGTTCTTC.